This TCR beta chain was recovered during a study of response to subunit inactivated influenza vaccine. V was trimmed by 2 bases and J by 6 bases, leaving 11 bases between them. The CDR3 is made up of 14 amino acids. Germline V gene lookup returns CDR1 SGHAT and CDR2 FQNNGV. MiXCR, applied by TCRdb to the RT-PCR reads, yields one record per CDR3 protein. The data hold 150,000 to 200,000 distinct CDR3 sequences, with approximately 12% observed a single time. These data were also reused for a study on T cells expressing NK-cell markers. In that study: The TCR beta cDNA came from 5'RACE template switching with UMIs.

This rearrangement joins TRBV11-2 to TRBJ1-5; D unclear. This receptor was identified in a middle-aged man who received an inactivated influenza vaccine. The sequencing used CD8+ T cells sorted from PBMCs, collected about 12 days after vaccination. The CDR3 spells CASSLLGFGQPQHF. The CDR3 nucleotides read TGTGCCAGCAGCTTATTGGGGTTTGGTCAGCCCCAGCATTTT.